The clone carrying this T cell receptor beta chain was seen only a few times. This CDR3 has 15 residues. V was cut by 1 base and J by 9 bases, with 19 bases left in between. Germline V gene data show CDR1 as MNHNS and CDR2 as SASEGT. Amplification from RNA transcripts yielded the TCR beta CDR3 regions. HTBI primers served in a first-round RT-PCR, which a second-round multiplex PCR followed. TCRdb re-analysed the multiplex PCR reads in MiXCR, keeping a single row per CDR3 protein. The sample includes some 150,000 distinct CDR3 sequences, about two fifths of them seen just once. These data originate in a study of Graves' ophthalmopathy and Graves' hyperthyroidism.

The receptor was isolated from a man aged 30 to 45 with Graves' ophthalmopathy. The V gene is TRBV6-1, the J gene TRBJ2-7; no reliable D call. Sequencing was performed on peripheral blood. For the CDR3, the DNA is TGTGCCAGCAGTGAAGGGCAGAGCCGACATGGATGGCAGTACTTC. Protein: CASSEGQSRHGWQYF.